A selection of T cell receptor beta chains follows, all from one sample in a study of cytotoxic CD8 clonotypes in ibrutinib-treated CLL. The repertoire was sequenced with immunoSEQ multiplex PCR; TCRdb's copy has only in-frame clones and lacks some. The sample holds about 330,000 clones; over 55% are singletons and the top ten take roughly 6.8%. Sequences were derived from PBMCs, sampled after 36 months of ibrutinib treatment. The receptor source for this set is a human donor with chronic lymphocytic leukemia. Both conserved end residues are part of each CDR3. Fields, in order: J gene, V gene, D gene, clone size, CDR3 protein, CDR3 DNA. The D gene is left open where the match is weak. Expanded clones get a size class; other rows say once, few or many, or leave the size out.

j_call: TRBJ2-1; v_call: TRBV5-1; d_call: TRBD2; clone_size: few; cdr3_aa: CASSLMLGQVKTSGGAPSYNEQFF; cdr3_nt: TGCGCCAGCAGCCTGATGTTGGGGCAGGTTAAGACTAGCGGGGGGGCCCCCTCCTACAATGAGCAGTTCTTC
j_call: TRBJ2-1; v_call: TRBV7-3; d_call: TRBD2; clone_size: -; cdr3_aa: CASSYQASGRRGEQFF; cdr3_nt: TGTGCCAGCAGCTACCAGGCTAGCGGGAGGAGGGGTGAGCAGTTCTTC
j_call: TRBJ2-7; v_call: TRBV2; d_call: TRBD2; clone_size: -; cdr3_aa: CANTGTSGTYEQYF; cdr3_nt: TGTGCCAACACCGGGACTAGCGGGACCTACGAGCAGTACTTC
j_call: TRBJ1-2; v_call: TRBV6-5; d_call: -; clone_size: few; cdr3_aa: CASSPTGFYGYTF; cdr3_nt: TGTGCCAGCAGCCCAACAGGGTTCTATGGCTACACCTTC
j_call: TRBJ2-5; v_call: TRBV7-8; d_call: -; clone_size: -; cdr3_aa: CASSSVPQETQYF; cdr3_nt: TGTGCCAGCAGCTCGGTCCCTCAAGAGACCCAGTACTTC
j_call: TRBJ2-1; v_call: TRBV27; d_call: -; clone_size: -; cdr3_aa: CATARGNEQFF; cdr3_nt: TGTGCCACCGCCCGCGGGAATGAGCAGTTCTTC
j_call: TRBJ2-2; v_call: TRBV29-1; d_call: TRBD1; clone_size: -; cdr3_aa: CSVARTGANTGELFF; cdr3_nt: TGCAGCGTTGCCCGGACAGGGGCAAACACCGGGGAGCTGTTTTTT
j_call: TRBJ2-7; v_call: TRBV5-4; d_call: -; clone_size: few; cdr3_aa: CASSNSYEQYF; cdr3_nt: TGTGCCAGCAGCAACTCCTACGAGCAGTACTTC
j_call: TRBJ2-3; v_call: TRBV5-6; d_call: -; clone_size: -; cdr3_aa: CASSLDTGGYTDTQYF; cdr3_nt: TGTGCCAGCAGCTTGGACACCGGGGGATATACAGATACGCAGTATTTT
j_call: TRBJ2-7; v_call: TRBV27; d_call: TRBD1; clone_size: -; cdr3_aa: CASSWIDRAHEQYF; cdr3_nt: TGTGCCAGCAGTTGGATCGACAGGGCCCACGAGCAGTACTTC
j_call: TRBJ1-1; v_call: TRBV5-1; d_call: -; clone_size: -; cdr3_aa: CASSIAGIENTEAFF; cdr3_nt: TGCGCCAGCAGCATAGCAGGGATAGAGAACACTGAAGCTTTCTTT
j_call: TRBJ2-7; v_call: TRBV6-5; d_call: TRBD1; clone_size: -; cdr3_aa: CASRIGQALSYEQYF; cdr3_nt: TGTGCCAGCAGGATAGGACAGGCCCTATCCTACGAGCAGTACTTC
j_call: TRBJ2-7; v_call: TRBV6-6; d_call: -; clone_size: -; cdr3_aa: CASSYPEGFEQYF; cdr3_nt: TGTGCCAGCAGTTACCCCGAGGGTTTCGAGCAGTACTTC
j_call: TRBJ2-7; v_call: TRBV28; d_call: -; clone_size: -; cdr3_aa: CASKDLIAYEQYF; cdr3_nt: TGTGCCAGCAAGGACTTGATCGCCTACGAGCAGTACTTC
j_call: TRBJ2-2; v_call: TRBV5-1; d_call: -; clone_size: -; cdr3_aa: CASSFNTGELFF; cdr3_nt: TGCGCCAGCAGCTTCAACACCGGGGAGCTGTTTTTT
j_call: TRBJ1-5; v_call: TRBV6-1; d_call: TRBD1; clone_size: few; cdr3_aa: CASSEQGSRYSNQPQHF; cdr3_nt: TGTGCCAGCAGCGAACAGGGGTCCCGTTATAGCAATCAGCCCCAGCATTTT
j_call: TRBJ2-2; v_call: TRBV9; d_call: TRBD1; clone_size: few; cdr3_aa: CASSVVGRGTGELFF; cdr3_nt: TGTGCCAGCAGCGTAGTGGGCAGGGGGACCGGGGAGCTGTTTTTT
j_call: TRBJ2-7; v_call: TRBV4-1; d_call: -; clone_size: -; cdr3_aa: CASSQDTAVYYEQYF; cdr3_nt: TGCGCCAGCAGCCAAGATACGGCAGTCTACTACGAGCAGTACTTC
j_call: TRBJ2-2; v_call: TRBV4-1; d_call: TRBD2; clone_size: -; cdr3_aa: CASSQPGTSGSWGTGELFF; cdr3_nt: TGCGCCAGCAGCCAACCCGGGACTAGCGGGAGCTGGGGCACCGGGGAGCTGTTTTTT
j_call: TRBJ1-2; v_call: TRBV2; d_call: -; clone_size: -; cdr3_aa: CASGGYGYTF; cdr3_nt: TGTGCCAGCGGCGGGTATGGCTACACCTTC
j_call: TRBJ2-5; v_call: TRBV7-2; d_call: TRBD2; clone_size: few; cdr3_aa: CASSLGLAGVSAETQYF; cdr3_nt: TGTGCCAGCAGCTTGGGACTAGCGGGAGTCTCCGCAGAGACCCAGTACTTC
j_call: TRBJ2-3; v_call: TRBV28; d_call: -; clone_size: -; cdr3_aa: CASSLSGGTDTQYF; cdr3_nt: TGTGCCAGCAGCCTATCAGGGGGCACAGATACGCAGTATTTT
j_call: TRBJ2-1; v_call: TRBV29-1; d_call: TRBD2; clone_size: once; cdr3_aa: CSVVRGSPSYNEQFF; cdr3_nt: TGCAGCGTTGTACGCGGGAGCCCCTCCTACAATGAGCAGTTCTTC
j_call: TRBJ1-2; v_call: TRBV5-6; d_call: TRBD1; clone_size: few; cdr3_aa: CASSLRGTGLYGYTF; cdr3_nt: TGTGCCAGCAGCCTTCGGGGGACAGGGCTCTATGGCTACACCTTC
j_call: TRBJ2-7; v_call: TRBV7-9; d_call: TRBD1; clone_size: -; cdr3_aa: CASQTGGGTYEQYF; cdr3_nt: TGTGCCAGCCAAACAGGGGGCGGGACATACGAGCAGTACTTC
j_call: TRBJ2-3; v_call: TRBV14; d_call: TRBD1; clone_size: -; cdr3_aa: CASSFQPIQGAPSTDTQYF; cdr3_nt: TGTGCCAGCAGCTTCCAACCCATACAGGGGGCCCCTAGCACAGATACGCAGTATTTT
j_call: TRBJ2-7; v_call: TRBV5-1; d_call: -; clone_size: -; cdr3_aa: CASSLGLFYEQYF; cdr3_nt: TGCGCCAGCAGCTTGGGGTTGTTCTACGAGCAGTACTTC
j_call: TRBJ1-5; v_call: TRBV19; d_call: -; clone_size: few; cdr3_aa: CASSIGGTMYF; cdr3_nt: TGTGCCAGTAGTATAGGTGGCACCATGTATTTT
j_call: TRBJ1-5; v_call: TRBV6-1; d_call: TRBD1; clone_size: few; cdr3_aa: CASVWEGASNQPQHF; cdr3_nt: TGTGCCAGCGTCTGGGAGGGGGCGAGCAATCAGCCCCAGCATTTT
j_call: TRBJ2-5; v_call: TRBV19; d_call: -; clone_size: once; cdr3_aa: CASSIPGQETQYF; cdr3_nt: TGTGCCAGTAGTATCCCGGGACAAGAGACCCAGTACTTC
j_call: TRBJ2-2; v_call: TRBV27; d_call: TRBD1; clone_size: -; cdr3_aa: CASSMTGAGELFF; cdr3_nt: TGTGCCAGCAGTATGACAGGGGCCGGGGAGCTGTTTTTT
j_call: TRBJ1-5; v_call: TRBV28; d_call: -; clone_size: -; cdr3_aa: CASRFDSNQPQHF; cdr3_nt: TGTGCCAGCAGATTCGATAGCAATCAGCCCCAGCATTTT
j_call: TRBJ1-4; v_call: TRBV13; d_call: -; clone_size: -; cdr3_aa: CASSPASTNEKLFF; cdr3_nt: TGTGCCAGCAGCCCTGCGAGCACTAATGAAAAACTGTTTTTT
j_call: TRBJ1-2; v_call: TRBV29-1; d_call: -; clone_size: few; cdr3_aa: CSVDGGRRYGYTF; cdr3_nt: TGCAGCGTTGATGGGGGGCGCCGTTATGGCTACACCTTC
j_call: TRBJ2-7; v_call: TRBV14; d_call: -; clone_size: few; cdr3_aa: CASSQFYEQYF; cdr3_nt: TGTGCCAGCAGCCAATTTTACGAGCAGTACTTC
j_call: TRBJ2-2; v_call: TRBV7-9; d_call: -; clone_size: -; cdr3_aa: CASRPGFGGAGELFF; cdr3_nt: TGTGCCAGCAGACCAGGGTTCGGGGGCGCCGGGGAGCTGTTTTTT
j_call: TRBJ2-7; v_call: TRBV5-6; d_call: -; clone_size: once; cdr3_aa: CASSLVDRAYEQYF; cdr3_nt: TGTGCCAGCAGCTTGGTTGACAGAGCCTACGAGCAGTACTTC
j_call: TRBJ1-1; v_call: TRBV2; d_call: -; clone_size: -; cdr3_aa: CASRGIGGLHTEAFF; cdr3_nt: TGTGCCAGCAGGGGGATTGGGGGGTTGCACACTGAAGCTTTCTTT
j_call: TRBJ2-5; v_call: TRBV2; d_call: TRBD2; clone_size: -; cdr3_aa: CASSRLATQETQYF; cdr3_nt: TGTGCCAGCAGCAGACTAGCGACACAAGAGACCCAGTACTTC
j_call: TRBJ2-3; v_call: TRBV9; d_call: -; clone_size: -; cdr3_aa: CASSVRDSTDTQYF; cdr3_nt: TGTGCCAGCAGCGTAAGGGACAGCACAGATACGCAGTATTTT
j_call: TRBJ1-3; v_call: TRBV7-8; d_call: TRBD1; clone_size: -; cdr3_aa: CASSEYRGILNTIYF; cdr3_nt: TGTGCCAGCAGCGAGTACAGGGGTATCCTAAACACCATATATTTT
j_call: TRBJ2-2; v_call: TRBV11-2; d_call: -; clone_size: -; cdr3_aa: CASSLSGSWTGELFF; cdr3_nt: TGTGCCAGCAGCCTATCCGGTAGCTGGACCGGGGAGCTGTTTTTT
j_call: TRBJ1-2; v_call: TRBV5-1; d_call: -; clone_size: -; cdr3_aa: CASSGQGKSYTF; cdr3_nt: TGCGCCAGCAGTGGGCAGGGGAAAAGCTACACCTTC
j_call: TRBJ2-3; v_call: TRBV29-1; d_call: -; clone_size: -; cdr3_aa: CSVIRSTDTQYF; cdr3_nt: TGCAGCGTTATCAGGAGCACAGATACGCAGTATTTT
j_call: TRBJ2-7; v_call: TRBV28; d_call: -; clone_size: -; cdr3_aa: CASSLWGAGYEQYF; cdr3_nt: TGTGCCAGCAGTTTATGGGGTGCTGGGTACGAGCAGTACTTC
j_call: TRBJ2-2; v_call: TRBV5-6; d_call: TRBD1; clone_size: -; cdr3_aa: CASSPWTGDTGELFF; cdr3_nt: TGTGCCAGCAGCCCCTGGACAGGGGACACCGGGGAGCTGTTTTTT
j_call: TRBJ2-3; v_call: TRBV7-2; d_call: -; clone_size: -; cdr3_aa: CASSLRVQSTDTQYF; cdr3_nt: TGTGCCAGCAGCCTCCGGGTACAGAGCACAGATACGCAGTATTTT
j_call: TRBJ1-6; v_call: TRBV18; d_call: TRBD1; clone_size: few; cdr3_aa: CASSEDRGPAVLHF; cdr3_nt: TGTGCCAGCTCGGAAGACAGGGGGCCCGCAGTCCTCCACTTT
j_call: TRBJ2-7; v_call: TRBV27; d_call: -; clone_size: -; cdr3_aa: CASSSGYEQYF; cdr3_nt: TGTGCCAGCAGTTCTGGCTACGAGCAGTACTTC
j_call: TRBJ2-5; v_call: TRBV6-4; d_call: -; clone_size: -; cdr3_aa: CASSDSPRGETQYF; cdr3_nt: TGTGCCAGCAGTGACTCTCCAAGGGGGGAGACCCAGTACTTC
j_call: TRBJ1-2; v_call: TRBV5-6; d_call: -; clone_size: -; cdr3_aa: CASSLAVGGLYGYTF; cdr3_nt: TGTGCCAGCAGCTTGGCCGTTGGGGGATTATATGGCTACACCTTC
j_call: TRBJ2-1; v_call: TRBV7-9; d_call: -; clone_size: few; cdr3_aa: CASSLVGRSGNEQFF; cdr3_nt: TGTGCCAGCAGCTTAGTGGGCAGGTCGGGTAATGAGCAGTTCTTC
j_call: TRBJ2-5; v_call: TRBV18; d_call: -; clone_size: -; cdr3_aa: CASSPSMGIQETQYF; cdr3_nt: TGTGCCAGCTCACCCTCTATGGGAATCCAAGAGACCCAGTACTTC
j_call: TRBJ2-2; v_call: TRBV10-1; d_call: -; clone_size: -; cdr3_aa: CASSGTPNTGELFF; cdr3_nt: TGCGCCAGCAGCGGGACTCCTAATACCGGGGAGCTGTTTTTT
j_call: TRBJ2-5; v_call: TRBV9; d_call: -; clone_size: -; cdr3_aa: CASSVVPNQRETQYF; cdr3_nt: TGTGCCAGCAGCGTAGTTCCCAACCAGCGGGAGACCCAGTACTTC
j_call: TRBJ2-3; v_call: TRBV2; d_call: TRBD2; clone_size: few; cdr3_aa: CASSPLAGGSDTQYF; cdr3_nt: TGTGCCAGCAGCCCCCTAGCGGGGGGGTCTGATACGCAGTATTTT
j_call: TRBJ2-3; v_call: TRBV6-5; d_call: -; clone_size: -; cdr3_aa: CASMSGGTDTQYF; cdr3_nt: TGTGCCAGCATGAGCGGAGGGACAGATACGCAGTATTTT
j_call: TRBJ1-3; v_call: TRBV5-1; d_call: -; clone_size: -; cdr3_aa: CASSDGGANSGNTIYF; cdr3_nt: TGCGCCAGCAGCGACGGGGGGGCCAACTCTGGAAACACCATATATTTT
j_call: TRBJ2-2; v_call: TRBV15; d_call: -; clone_size: -; cdr3_aa: CATSTGVGELFF; cdr3_nt: TGTGCCACCAGCACGGGGGTCGGGGAGCTGTTTTTT
j_call: TRBJ2-5; v_call: TRBV5-1; d_call: -; clone_size: -; cdr3_aa: CASSLPNMNQETQYF; cdr3_nt: TGCGCCAGCAGCCTACCAAACATGAACCAAGAGACCCAGTACTTC